The T cell receptor beta chain under discussion was sequenced for a study of blood T cell repertoires in COVID-19. Looking at the study overall: T cells, B-cell-depleted T cells, or PBMCs supplied cDNA or gDNA.

Source study methods: By means of reference gene primer amplification, nucleated cell counts were estimated. TCRdb's copy holds only in-frame clones and misses some; the assay was immunoSEQ multiplex PCR. That table is the source of V, J and clone size, and D and trimming were worked out from the DNA. The profile shows around 200,000 clones, less than 85% of them singletons. The CDR3 has 13 residues. Germline V gene sequence: CDR1 SNHLY, CDR2 FYNNEI. Trimming took 7 bases from V and 2 from J, leaving 11 bases between them. Two negative PCRs, clearance, or symptom resolution had been documented for recovered Cohort 3 donors.

Sequenced sample: PBMCs or T cells enriched from blood (not recorded which). The sequence was obtained from a man aged 35 to 55 who had recovered from COVID-19. This rearrangement joins TRBV2 to TRBJ1-1; D is perhaps TRBD1 (6 bases). This chain's CDR3 is CASNQQGNTEAFF. CDR3 nucleotides: TGTGCCAGCAATCAACAGGGCAACACTGAAGCTTTCTTT. The whole variable domain, filled in from reference TRBV2 and TRBJ1-1, reads EPEVTQTPSHQVTQMGQEVILRCVPISNHLYFYWYRQILGQKVEFLVSFYNNEISEKSEIFDDQFSVERPDGSNFTLKIRSTKLEDSAMYFCASNQQGNTEAFFGQGTRLTVV.